These T cell receptor beta chains were read from a single sample in a study of blood T cell repertoires in COVID-19. TCRdb's copy holds only in-frame clones and misses some; the assay was immunoSEQ multiplex PCR. The table has fewer than 85,000 clones, around 90% seen once. Sample: peripheral blood. All receptors come from a human donor in a cohort sampled during active COVID-19. Both conserved end residues are part of each CDR3. Each record gives: V gene, D gene, J gene, CDR3 protein. A D gene is named only where the DNA matches it firmly.

>TRBV2|TRBD1|TRBJ2-7
CASSGGTGKVYEQYF
>TRBV19|-|TRBJ2-5
CASSIGLRLGTQYF
>TRBV7-2|-|TRBJ1-2
CASSPDSLYGYTF
>TRBV7-9|-|TRBJ1-5
CASSLDRLNQPQHF
>TRBV19|-|TRBJ1-4
CASSIQGFNEKLFF
>TRBV7-9|TRBD1|TRBJ2-1
CASSEPGQRDNEQFF
>TRBV6-5|-|TRBJ1-2
CASTKTGYGYTF
>TRBV28|TRBD2|TRBJ2-1
CASIGAGGTVHEQFF
>TRBV29-1|-|TRBJ1-2
CSATKGDNYGYTF
>TRBV7-9|-|TRBJ1-1
CASSLGEGIWKAFF
>TRBV18|TRBD2|TRBJ2-3
CASSPVVAGGADTQYF
>TRBV5-5|-|TRBJ1-5
CASSYTGSDQPQHF
>TRBV6-5|TRBD2|TRBJ2-7
CASSYIAGGSYEQYF
>TRBV3-1/TRBV3-2|-|TRBJ2-3
CASSQELDGFSTDTQYF
>TRBV30|TRBD1|TRBJ1-2
CAWSFGTAYGYTF
>TRBV10-1|TRBD2|TRBJ2-2
CASSVLSGGEMANTGELFF
>TRBV2|-|TRBJ1-5
CASSTDTNQPQHF
>TRBV27|TRBD1|TRBJ2-2
CASSPYRQGWELFF
>TRBV6-5|TRBD1|TRBJ1-5
CASKVDRDGNQPQHF
>TRBV2|-|TRBJ1-3
CASSPDTLSGNTIYF
>TRBV14|-|TRBJ1-1
CASSQAVNTEAFF
>TRBV11-2|-|TRBJ2-2
CASSKTPGNAGELFF
>TRBV7-2|-|TRBJ2-3
CASSLGWGYGSTDTQYF
>TRBV6-6|TRBD2|TRBJ2-7
CASRGTSGREDEQYF
>TRBV25-1|TRBD1|TRBJ2-5
CASSERGPGQETQYF
>TRBV3-1/TRBV3-2|-|TRBJ2-5
CASSQALSLETQYF
>TRBV5-1|TRBD1|TRBJ2-7
CASAIDRGGHEQYF
>TRBV28|-|TRBJ1-1
CASSLRLNTEAFF
>TRBV7-2|TRBD2|TRBJ2-1
CASRPGTSGRNKQFF
>TRBV5-1|-|TRBJ1-2
CASSLKFPRLNYGYTF
>TRBV3-1/TRBV3-2|-|TRBJ2-7
CASSQLAYSYEQYF
>TRBV28|-|TRBJ1-3
CASSSGGELVGNTIYF
>TRBV5-6|TRBD1|TRBJ1-3
CASSTGQNSGNTIYF
>TRBV5-6|-|TRBJ2-3
CASSLALATDTQYF
>TRBV3-1/TRBV3-2|-|TRBJ2-7
CASSQALTGSLYEQYF
>TRBV7-8|-|TRBJ1-2
CASSLEAGSGYTF
>TRBV6-5|-|TRBJ1-2
CASSYGGASYYGYTF
>TRBV4-2|-|TRBJ1-2
CASSQGRDYGYTF
>TRBV29-1|-|TRBJ1-1
CSVGLRYGTEAFF
>TRBV10-3|TRBD2|TRBJ2-3
CAISGLDTDTQYF
>TRBV5-8|-|TRBJ2-1
CASSIWGAYNEQFF
>TRBV11-2|TRBD1|TRBJ2-1
CASSLAGQVNNEQFF
>TRBV30|TRBD1|TRBJ1-1
CAWSRRGLMNTEAFF
>TRBV7-9|TRBD2|TRBJ2-1
CASSPELAESYNEQFF
>TRBV14|TRBD2|TRBJ2-3
CASSPRTSGNTDTQYF
>TRBV19|-|TRBJ1-5
CASSIQGNGNQPQHF
>TRBV27|TRBD1|TRBJ1-2
CASSFKSGQSGGYTF
>TRBV19|-|TRBJ1-2
CASSMLTASNYGYTF
>TRBV18|-|TRBJ2-7
CASSPVTNGTLPGEQYF
>TRBV7-8|-|TRBJ2-2
CASSYSRGGELFF
>TRBV2|TRBD2|TRBJ2-3
CATYSGGAADTQYF
>TRBV3-1/TRBV3-2|-|TRBJ1-3
CASSSGATGNTIYF
>TRBV4-2|-|TRBJ2-4
CASRTSSGEINIQYF
>TRBV12-3/TRBV12-4|-|TRBJ1-5
CASSLQEQPQHF
>TRBV5-1|-|TRBJ2-3
CASSLVPGGPDTQYF